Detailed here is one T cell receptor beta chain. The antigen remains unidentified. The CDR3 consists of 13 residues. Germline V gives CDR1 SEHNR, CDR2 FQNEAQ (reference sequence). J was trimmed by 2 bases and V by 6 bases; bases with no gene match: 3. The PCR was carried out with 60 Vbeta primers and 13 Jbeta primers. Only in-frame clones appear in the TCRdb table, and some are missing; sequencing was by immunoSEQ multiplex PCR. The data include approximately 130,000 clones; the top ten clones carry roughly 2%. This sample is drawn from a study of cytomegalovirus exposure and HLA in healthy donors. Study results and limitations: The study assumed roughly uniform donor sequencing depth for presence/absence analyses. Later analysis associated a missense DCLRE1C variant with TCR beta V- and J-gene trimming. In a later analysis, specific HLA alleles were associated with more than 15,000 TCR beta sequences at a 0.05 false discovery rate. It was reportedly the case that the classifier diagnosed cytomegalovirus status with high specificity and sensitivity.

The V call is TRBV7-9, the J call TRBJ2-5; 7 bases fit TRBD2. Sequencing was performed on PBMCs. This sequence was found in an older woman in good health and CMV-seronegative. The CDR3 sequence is CASSTRGQETQYF. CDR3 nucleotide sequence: TGTGCCAGCAGTACGCGGGGGCAAGAGACCCAGTACTTC.